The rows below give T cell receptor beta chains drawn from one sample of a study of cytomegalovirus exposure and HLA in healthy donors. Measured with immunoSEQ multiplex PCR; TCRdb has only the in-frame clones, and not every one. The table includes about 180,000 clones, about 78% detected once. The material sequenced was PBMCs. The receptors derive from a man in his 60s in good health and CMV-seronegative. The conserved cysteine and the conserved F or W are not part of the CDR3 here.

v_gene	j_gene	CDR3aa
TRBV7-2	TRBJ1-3	ASSLTADYSGNTIY
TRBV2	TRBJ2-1	ASSVRTSGNEQF
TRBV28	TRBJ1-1	ASRSPHRTNTEAF
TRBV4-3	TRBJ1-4	ASSQGQGPEKLF
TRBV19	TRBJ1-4	ASSPTATNEKLF
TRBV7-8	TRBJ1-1	ASSLGQHTEAF
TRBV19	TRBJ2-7	ASSTTSGIGRSYEQY
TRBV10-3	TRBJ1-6	AISSGQGGKSPLH
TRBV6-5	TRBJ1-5	ASSLDRPKPQH
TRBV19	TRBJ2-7	ASSSARQDSYEQY